The present T cell receptor beta chain was sequenced within a study of radiotherapy plus CTLA-4 blockade in lung cancer. Study background: Objective responses were recorded in about 18% of patients, with disease control recorded in 25% to 35%.

This CDR3 spans 15 amino acids. Trimming removed 7 bases at V and 4 bases at J, with 19 bases between. In germline, CDR1 is SGHRS, CDR2 YFSETQ. General observations from the study: Radiotherapy plus ipilimumab was followed by expansion in blood of tumor-derived TCR clones. Early clonal dynamics of blood T cells, together with interferon-beta, were reported as the best response predictor.

This clone has just one count. No antigen is known for it. Focal radiation was given together with CTLA-4 blockade (ipilimumab) to patients with chemo-refractory metastatic non-small-cell lung cancer. Sequenced by immunoSEQ multiplex PCR; TCRdb stores in-frame clones only, minus some. The top ten hold about 5.3% of the sample, which has more than 35,000 clones, around 85% seen once. This chain joins TRBV5-1 and TRBJ2-3; possibly TRBD1 for D (6 bases). This clonotype originated in a human donor with non-small cell lung cancer who had stable disease on radiotherapy plus ipilimumab. Specimen: peripheral blood, collected from a patient treated with radiotherapy plus ipilimumab. The CDR3 spells CASVPGHSPADTQYF. The DNA for the CDR3 is TGCGCCAGCGTCCCGGGACACTCCCCCGCAGATACGCAGTATTTT. The whole variable domain, remainder taken from reference TRBV5-1 and TRBJ2-3, is KAGVTQTPRYLIKTRGQQVTLSCSPISGHRSVSWYQQTPGQGLQFLFEYFSETQRNKGNFPGRFSGRQFSNSRSEMNVSTLELGDSALYLCASVPGHSPADTQYFGPGTRLTVL.